The clone carrying this T cell receptor (beta chain) was seen more than once but under ten times. Its specificity is not known. Based on CD45RO/CCR7/CD25/CD127/CD95/CD27, CD4+ regulatory, stem cell-like memory, naive and central memory cells were sorted. The whole isolated RNA underwent reverse transcription, so sequencing captured expressed TCRB transcripts. Using immunoSEQ multiplex PCR, the repertoire was profiled, and TCRdb retains in-frame clones only, with some absent. The table includes approximately 250,000 clones, around 9.9% detected once. Between the trimmed V and J ends, which lost 0 bases and 7 bases, there was a span of 15 bases. This CDR3 region has 15 residues. Germline lookup yields CDR1 LGHNA and CDR2 YSLEER. The sample originates from a study of beta chain features in type 1 diabetes. Study-level results: For Type 1 diabetes patients, all four CD4+ subsets carried TCRB CDR3s that were moderately but significantly shorter. Any HLA type influence on TCRB rearrangement was left unresolved here.

The source of this sequence is a man between 25 and 39 years old with type 1 diabetes. The J gene is TRBJ1-2, the V gene TRBV4-3; D is perhaps TRBD1 (5 bases). Sequencing used naive CD4+ T cells from blood. The CDR3 region is CASSQDPQGYSGYTF. DNA for the CDR3: TGCGCCAGCAGCCAAGACCCCCAGGGCTATTCTGGCTACACCTTC.